Presented here are 25 T cell receptor beta chains from one specimen sequenced in a study of blood T cell repertoires in COVID-19. Sequencing was performed with immunoSEQ multiplex PCR; in TCRdb, only in-frame clones are kept and a portion is missing. This repertoire shows fewer than 300,000 clones, 65% to 90% found once; its top ten account for roughly 12%. Material: peripheral blood. Every receptor here comes from a middle-aged man with COVID-19, enrolled during active disease.

The rearrangement links TRBV15 to TRBJ2-5, with D possibly matching TRBD1 (6 bases). This CDR3 is 15 amino acids long. CDR1 is LNHNV and CDR2 is YYDKDF in the germline V gene (reference sequence). The germline V and J ends were trimmed by 4 bases and 0 bases, with 12 bases remaining between them. The CDR3 here is CATSTNYRDQETQYF. CDR3 coding DNA: TGTGCCACCAGCACTAATTACAGGGACCAAGAGACCCAGTACTTC.

V is TRBV19 and J is TRBJ1-2, with no clear D. CDR1 LNHDA and CDR2 SQIVND come from the germline V gene (reference sequence). Deletions cut 5 bases from V and 4 bases from J, with 17 bases between. The CDR3 is 15 amino acids. The CDR3 DNA sequence: TGTGCCAGTAGTCCGGACGGGAGACGCCCCTATGGCTACACCTTC. It is translated as CASSPDGRRPYGYTF.

The V and J genes are TRBV7-9 and TRBJ2-5; 7 nucleotides agree with TRBD1. Looked up from germline, CDR1 is SEHNR and CDR2 is FQNEAQ (reference sequence). The J segment lost 5 bases and the V segment lost 4 bases, leaving 7 bases of the junction unmatched. This CDR3 has 14 residues. The DNA for the CDR3 is TGTGCCAGCAGCTCGGGACAGTGGATCGAGACCCAGTACTTC. Amino acids: CASSSGQWIETQYF. The full variable domain, completed using reference TRBV7-9 and TRBJ2-5, is DTGVSQNPRHKITKRGQNVTFRCDPISEHNRLYWYRQTLGQGPEFLTYFQNEAQLEKSRLLSDRFSAERPKGSFSTLEIQRTEQGDSAMYLCASSSGQWIETQYFGPGTRLLVL.

The V and J genes are TRBV11-1 and TRBJ2-7; TRBD1 matches 9 bases. This CDR3 has 15 amino acids. The J segment lost 6 bases and the V segment lost 3 bases, leaving 9 bases of the junction unmatched. Germline V lookup: CDR1 SGHAT, CDR2 FQDESV (reference sequence). The CDR3 protein is CASSFSPTGGTEQYF. The CDR3 region has the DNA TGTGCCAGCAGCTTTAGCCCGACAGGGGGGACCGAGCAGTACTTC.

The chain uses TRBV19 and TRBJ2-2, with a tentative D call TRBD2 (6 bases). Germline assignment: CDR1 LNHDA and CDR2 SQIVND (reference sequence). The V end lost 7 bases, the J end lost 1 base, and 16 bases lay between the germline ends. The CDR3 loop spans 16 amino acids. CDR3 coding DNA: TGTGCCAGTACCCGGGGGACCCTATTGAACACCGGGGAGCTGTTTTTT. Its translation is CASTRGTLLNTGELFF.

This rearrangement joins TRBV19 to TRBJ2-3, with 11 bases lining up with TRBD2. V was clipped by 3 bases and J by 7 bases; unmatched bases: 6. The length of the CDR3 is 15 residues. Per the germline V gene, CDR1 is LNHDA and CDR2 is SQIVND (reference sequence). This CDR3 reads CASSMVLAGGNTQYF. CDR3 nucleotide sequence: TGTGCCAGTAGTATGGTCTTAGCGGGGGGGAATACGCAGTATTTT.

This chain links TRBV19 with TRBJ1-6; TRBD1 might be the D (5 bases). Germline V gene sequence: CDR1 LNHDA, CDR2 SQIVND (reference sequence). This CDR3 contains 15 residues. V was shortened by 4 bases and J by 9 bases, with 16 bases between the two germline ends. CDR3 protein: CASSTGQGLVSPLHF. CDR3 coding DNA: TGTGCCAGTAGTACTGGACAAGGTCTTGTTTCACCCCTCCACTTT.

In its sample, this clone was seen once. The chain has TRBV6-2 or TRBV6-3 and TRBJ1-4; D gene uncertain. The V end lost 5 bases, the J end lost 7 bases, and 8 bases lay between the germline ends. Germline V gene lookup returns CDR1 MNHEY and CDR2 SVGEGT. CDR3 size: 12 residues. The CDR3 spells CASSGLGEKLFF. The CDR3, as DNA: TGTGCCAGCAGTGGGCTTGGTGAAAAACTGTTTTTT.

The chain has TRBV2 and TRBJ1-2; TRBD1 matches at 9 bases. The CDR3 runs 14 residues. Per germline, CDR1 SNHLY and CDR2 FYNNEI. Germline trimming cut 4 bases from V and 5 bases from J; bases unmatched to any gene: 5. CDR3 nucleotide sequence: TGTGCCAGCAGTGCACAGGGGGCAGCTTATGGCTACACCTTC. Its protein product is CASSAQGAAYGYTF.

The DNA of the CDR3 is TGTGCCAGCACCCCCCAGGGGGGCACAGATACGCAGTATTTT. Translated: CASTPQGGTDTQYF. The chain employs TRBV28 and TRBJ2-3, with TRBD1 matching 7 bases. This CDR3 is 14 amino acids long. Germline lookup yields CDR1 MDHEN and CDR2 SYDVKM. V lost 7 bases and J lost 1; bases outside the gene matches: 5.

The chain recombines TRBV29-1 with TRBJ1-1; 10 bases fit TRBD1. Germline-derived CDR1 and CDR2 are SQVTM and ANQGSEA. V was pared by 3 bases and J by 4 bases, with 5 bases of the junction left unmatched. The CDR3 consists of 14 residues. The CDR3 DNA is TGCAGCGTTGACCGACAGGGGGCAGGCACTGAAGCTTTCTTT. Its translation is CSVDRQGAGTEAFF.

This chain joins TRBV28 and TRBJ1-1, with D perhaps TRBD1 (6 bases). The CDR3 consists of 13 residues. The ends were cut back, 5 bases at V and 5 bases at J, with 12 bases in the middle. Germline V gene lookup returns CDR1 MDHEN and CDR2 SYDVKM. CDR3 in DNA: TGTGCCAGCAGTATAGCGGGGGCGACTGAAGCTTTCTTT. Its protein product is CASSIAGATEAFF.

This chain joins TRBV2 and TRBJ1-5, with D possibly matching TRBD1 (5 bases). The germline V gene encodes CDR1 SNHLY and CDR2 FYNNEI. This CDR3 contains 13 residues. V was trimmed by 8 bases and J by 7 bases, leaving 15 bases between them. CDR3 protein: CASRETGGQPQHF. CDR3 sequence (DNA): TGTGCCAGCCGGGAGACGGGGGGGCAGCCCCAGCATTTT.

This chain joins TRBV21-1 and TRBJ2-7; TRBD2 is taken as the D call from the table, unchecked against the DNA. TRBV21-1 is given as a pseudogene. There are 13 residues in the CDR3. CDR3 in amino acids: CASSNYRSGPGYF. The CDR3 DNA reads as TGTGCCAGCAGCAATTATAGGAGCGGCCCTGGGTACTTC.

This clone appeared a single time. The chain couples TRBV5-4 to TRBJ2-3; 8 bases agree with TRBD1. The CDR3 has 16 residues. Per germline, CDR1 SGHNT and CDR2 YYREEE (reference sequence). Losses at the gene ends were 4 bases for V and 2 bases for J; bases not matched to a gene: 9. The CDR3 region has the DNA TGTGCCAGCAGCCCTAGGGGACAGGCGATCACAGATACGCAGTATTTT. Encoded protein: CASSPRGQAITDTQYF.

The V gene is TRBV3-1 (or the pseudogene TRBV3-2), the J gene TRBJ2-7, with 11 bases identical to TRBD2. Germline CDR1 LGHDT, CDR2 YNNKEL (reference sequence). V shed 4 bases and J 4 bases; nucleotides not matched to a gene: 6. The CDR3 runs to 15 residues. The CDR3 loop reads CASSPTSGSGYEQYF. In nucleotides, the CDR3 is TGTGCCAGCAGCCCAACTAGCGGGAGTGGATACGAGCAGTACTTC.

This chain links TRBV28 with TRBJ1-2; TRBD1 might be the D (5 bases). The CDR3 runs 14 residues. V lost 5 bases and J 1 base, leaving 11 bases between the germline ends. Germline values: CDR1 MDHEN, CDR2 SYDVKM. The CDR3 spells CASSQGGDNYGYTF. The CDR3 nucleotides are TGTGCCAGCAGTCAGGGTGGGGATAACTATGGCTACACCTTC.

In its sample, this clone was seen once. The V call is TRBV7-2, the J call TRBJ2-3; the match to TRBD2 covers 12 bases. Germline assignment: CDR1 SGHTA and CDR2 FQGNSA. The CDR3 has 16 amino acids. The junction had 5 bases not matched to a gene; V was cut back by 1 base and J by 6 bases. CDR3 nucleotide sequence: TGTGCCAGCAGCTTAGTGCTAGCGGGGGGGCCCGATACGCAGTATTTT. Translation gives CASSLVLAGGPDTQYF.

The chain has TRBV28 and TRBJ2-5; 9 nucleotides line up with TRBD1. The CDR3 totals 15 residues. Per the germline V gene, CDR1 is MDHEN and CDR2 is SYDVKM. The ends lost 6 bases at V and 5 bases at J; junction bases unmatched: 10. CDR3 bases: TGTGCCAGCAGCAGCCCCGGGACAGGGTTGGAGACCCAGTACTTC. Translated: CASSSPGTGLETQYF. The whole variable domain, remainder taken from reference TRBV28 and TRBJ2-5, is DVKVTQSSRYLVKRTGEKVFLECVQDMDHENMFWYRQDPGLGLRLIYFSYDVKMKEKGDIPEGYSVSREKKERFSLILESASTNQTSMYLCASSSPGTGLETQYFGPGTRLLVL.

The chain combines TRBV7-9 with TRBJ2-7; D not resolved. Germline lookup yields CDR1 SEHNR and CDR2 FQNEAQ (reference sequence). V lost 0 bases, J lost 7 bases, and 7 bases lay in between. This CDR3 is built from 12 residues. Here the CDR3 reads CASSLAPFEQYF. CDR3 sequence (DNA): TGTGCCAGCAGCTTAGCCCCTTTTGAGCAGTACTTC.

This chain uses TRBV7-9 with TRBJ2-7; possibly TRBD2 for D (5 bases). This CDR3 contains 11 residues. The V end lost 5 bases, the J end lost 6 bases, and 8 bases lay between the germline ends. Germline V gene sequence: CDR1 SEHNR, CDR2 FQNEAQ (reference sequence). This chain's CDR3 is CASSIGLEQYF. The CDR3, as DNA: TGTGCCAGCAGCATAGGACTCGAGCAGTACTTC.

The chain's CDR3 is CASSQMKGALDEAFF. As DNA, the CDR3 is TGCGCCAGCAGCCAAATGAAGGGGGCCCTTGATGAAGCTTTCTTT. The rearrangement links TRBV4-1 to TRBJ1-1, with TRBD1 identical over 7 bases. Trimming at V came to 2 bases and at J to 7 bases, leaving 10 bases not matched to a gene. The CDR3 runs to 15 residues. Germline V lookup: CDR1 MGHRA, CDR2 YSYEKL.

Written as DNA, the CDR3 is TGTGCCAGCAGAAGGACAGGGGTTGAATCCGGGGAGCTGTTTTTT. This codes for CASRRTGVESGELFF. The chain combines TRBV6-5 with TRBJ2-2; TRBD1 aligns across 9 bases. The V gene's germline CDR1 is MNHEY and CDR2 SVGAGI. The CDR3 spans 15 residues. The trim removed 6 bases at V and 6 bases at J, leaving 8 bases unmatched.

This chain uses TRBV5-1 with TRBJ2-3; 9 bases line up with TRBD2. The junction had 5 bases not matched to a gene; V was cut back by 3 bases and J by 3 bases. CDR1 and CDR2 from the germline V gene are SGHRS and YFSETQ. This CDR3 spans 15 amino acids. The CDR3 region has the DNA TGCGCCAGCAGCTCAATAGCGGGAGCGACAGATACGCAGTATTTT. It specifies CASSSIAGATDTQYF.

J is TRBJ1-1 and V is TRBV28, with 10 bases aligning to TRBD1. CDR1 and CDR2 (germline): MDHEN, SYDVKM. Trimming removed 2 bases from V and 4 bases from J; junction bases left unmatched: 10. This CDR3 comprises 17 residues. DNA for the CDR3: TGTGCCAGCAGTTTAGGGACAGGGGTCCCCATGCGCACTGAAGCTTTCTTT. Translating gives CASSLGTGVPMRTEAFF.